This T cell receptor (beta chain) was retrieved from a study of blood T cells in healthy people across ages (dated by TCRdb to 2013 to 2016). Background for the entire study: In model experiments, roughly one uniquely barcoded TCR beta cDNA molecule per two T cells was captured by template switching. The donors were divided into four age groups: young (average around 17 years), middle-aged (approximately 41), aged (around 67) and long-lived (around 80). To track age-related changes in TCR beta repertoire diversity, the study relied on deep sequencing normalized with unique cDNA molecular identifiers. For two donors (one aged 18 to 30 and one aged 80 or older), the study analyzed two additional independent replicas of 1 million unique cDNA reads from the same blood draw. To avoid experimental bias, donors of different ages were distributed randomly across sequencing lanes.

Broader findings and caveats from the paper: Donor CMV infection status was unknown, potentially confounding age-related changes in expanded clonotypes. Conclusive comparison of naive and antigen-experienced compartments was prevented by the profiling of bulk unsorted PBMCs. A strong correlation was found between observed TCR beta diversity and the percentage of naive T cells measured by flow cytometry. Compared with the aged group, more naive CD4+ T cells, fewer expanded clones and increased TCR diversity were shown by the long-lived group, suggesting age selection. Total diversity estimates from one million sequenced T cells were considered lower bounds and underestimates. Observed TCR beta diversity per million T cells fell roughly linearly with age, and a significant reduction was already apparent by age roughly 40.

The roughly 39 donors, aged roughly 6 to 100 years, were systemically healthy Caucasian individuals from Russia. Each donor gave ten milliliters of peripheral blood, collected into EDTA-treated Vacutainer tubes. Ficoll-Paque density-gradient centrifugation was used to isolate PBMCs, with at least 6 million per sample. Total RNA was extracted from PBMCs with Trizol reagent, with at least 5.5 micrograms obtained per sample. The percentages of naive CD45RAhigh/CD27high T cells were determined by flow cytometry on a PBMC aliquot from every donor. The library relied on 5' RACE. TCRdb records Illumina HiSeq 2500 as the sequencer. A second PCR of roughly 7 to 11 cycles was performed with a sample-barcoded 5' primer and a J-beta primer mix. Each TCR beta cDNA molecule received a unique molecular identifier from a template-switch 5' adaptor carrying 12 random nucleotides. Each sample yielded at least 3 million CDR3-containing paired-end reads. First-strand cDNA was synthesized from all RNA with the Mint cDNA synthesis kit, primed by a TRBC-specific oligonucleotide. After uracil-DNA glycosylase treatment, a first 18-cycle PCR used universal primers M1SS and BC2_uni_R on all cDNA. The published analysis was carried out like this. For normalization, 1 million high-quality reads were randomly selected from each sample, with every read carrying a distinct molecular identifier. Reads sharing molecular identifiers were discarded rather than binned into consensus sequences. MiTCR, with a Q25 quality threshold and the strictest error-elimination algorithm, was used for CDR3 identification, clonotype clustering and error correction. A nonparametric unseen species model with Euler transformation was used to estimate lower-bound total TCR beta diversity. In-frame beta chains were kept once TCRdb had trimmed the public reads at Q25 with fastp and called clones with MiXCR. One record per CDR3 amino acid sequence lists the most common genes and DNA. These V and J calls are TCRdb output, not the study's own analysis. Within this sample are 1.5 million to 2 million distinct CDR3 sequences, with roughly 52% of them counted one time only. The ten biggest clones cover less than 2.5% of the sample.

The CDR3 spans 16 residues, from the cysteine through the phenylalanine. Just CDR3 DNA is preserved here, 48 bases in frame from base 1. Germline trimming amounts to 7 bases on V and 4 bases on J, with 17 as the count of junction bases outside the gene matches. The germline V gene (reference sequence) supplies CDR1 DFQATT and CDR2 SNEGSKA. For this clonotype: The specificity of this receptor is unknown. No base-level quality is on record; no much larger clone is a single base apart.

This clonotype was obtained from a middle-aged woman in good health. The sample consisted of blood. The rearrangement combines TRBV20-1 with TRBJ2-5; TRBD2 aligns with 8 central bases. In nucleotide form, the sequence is TGCAGTGGGCTCAGTAGCGGGGTATTCCGAGGAGAGACCCAGTACTTC. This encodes CSGLSSGVFRGETQYF.